Described below is a single TCR beta chain sequence and its context. What it binds is unknown. Generated by immunoSEQ multiplex PCR, the TCRdb table keeps only in-frame clones and is missing some. The sample shows around 110,000 clones, roughly 90% of them seen only once. This record belongs to a study of T cell responses to AZD1222 COVID-19 vaccine. Broader study findings: Donors, mostly white British, included more females; clonal diversity was possibly underestimated. At 160-218 and 743-854, vaccine-associated CD4 TCRs were dominant, and they spanned spike.

CDR3 size: 15 residues. Germline CDR1 is MNHEY and CDR2 is SVGAGI. The V end was cut by 0 bases, the J end by 4 bases, with 12 bases between. Sequencing used peripheral blood, obtained on day 0 of AZD1222 vaccination. The clonotype originates from an adult in good health. This chain connects TRBV6-5 to TRBJ1-2; D ambiguous. The CDR3 protein is CASSYSAVTPYGYTF. The CDR3 nucleotides read TGTGCCAGCAGTTACTCGGCTGTCACCCCCTATGGCTACACCTTC.